This T cell receptor beta chain was identified during a study of blood T cell repertoires in COVID-19. Study summary: Samples of COVID-19 (acute and convalescent) were obtained from the United States, Italy and Spain.

Authors' analysis steps: Estimation of nucleated cell counts was performed using reference gene primer amplification. The repertoire was sequenced with immunoSEQ multiplex PCR; TCRdb's copy has only in-frame clones and lacks some. V and J calls and clone size are copied from that table; D and trimming were computed from the DNA. The table lists 120,000 or so clones, roughly 80% of them singletons. The CDR3 length is 16 residues. CDR1 is SQVTM, CDR2 ANQGSEA, per germline. The junction had 9 bases not matched to a gene; V was cut back by 0 bases and J by 5 bases. The rearrangement links TRBV29-1 to TRBJ2-1; 8 nucleotides line up with TRBD2. The TCR sequence derives from a human donor in a cohort sampled during active COVID-19. Sequenced: peripheral blood. The CDR3 nucleotides read TGCAGCGTTGAAGATCGCTGGACTAGCACCCACAATGAGCAGTTCTTC. Translating it yields CSVEDRWTSTHNEQFF.